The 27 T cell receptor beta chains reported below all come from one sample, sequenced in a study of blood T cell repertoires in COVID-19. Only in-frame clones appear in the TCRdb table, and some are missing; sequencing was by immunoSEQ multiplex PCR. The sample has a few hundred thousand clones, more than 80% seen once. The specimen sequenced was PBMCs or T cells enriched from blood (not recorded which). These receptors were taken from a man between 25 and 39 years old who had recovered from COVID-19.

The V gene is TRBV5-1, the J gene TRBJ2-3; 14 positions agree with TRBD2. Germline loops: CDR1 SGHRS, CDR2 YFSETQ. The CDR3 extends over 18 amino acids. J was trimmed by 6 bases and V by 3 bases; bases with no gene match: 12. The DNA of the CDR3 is TGCGCCAGCAGCTACAACCTCCCCGGGACTAGCGGGAGTGATACGCAGTATTTT. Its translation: CASSYNLPGTSGSDTQYF.

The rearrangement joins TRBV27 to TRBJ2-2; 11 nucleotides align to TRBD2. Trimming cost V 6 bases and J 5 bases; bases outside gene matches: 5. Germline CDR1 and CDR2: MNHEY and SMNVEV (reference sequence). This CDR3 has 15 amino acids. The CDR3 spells CASSWTSGQTGELFF. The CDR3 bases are TGTGCCAGCAGCTGGACTAGCGGGCAAACCGGGGAGCTGTTTTTT.

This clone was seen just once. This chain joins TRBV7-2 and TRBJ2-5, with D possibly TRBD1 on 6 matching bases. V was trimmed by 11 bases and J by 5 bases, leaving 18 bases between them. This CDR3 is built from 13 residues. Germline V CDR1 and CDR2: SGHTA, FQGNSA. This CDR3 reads CALGAPNGETQYF. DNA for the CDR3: TGTGCCTTGGGGGCTCCTAACGGGGAGACCCAGTACTTC.

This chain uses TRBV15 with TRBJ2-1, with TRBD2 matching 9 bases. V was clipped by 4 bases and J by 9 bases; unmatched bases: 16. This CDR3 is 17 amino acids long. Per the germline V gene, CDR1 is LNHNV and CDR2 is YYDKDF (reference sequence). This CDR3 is CATSTKLAGGPLSEQFF. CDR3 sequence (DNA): TGTGCCACCAGCACAAAGCTGGCGGGAGGGCCTTTGTCTGAGCAGTTCTTC.

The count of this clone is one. The CDR3: CASSLEGGTDTQYF. The CDR3 region has the DNA TGTGCCAGCAGCTTAGAGGGGGGCACAGATACGCAGTATTTT. This sequence joins TRBV7-8 and TRBJ2-3; D may be TRBD1 (6 bases). This CDR3 comprises 14 residues. Trimming removed 1 base from V and 1 base from J, with 6 bases in between. Germline CDR1 reads SGHVS; CDR2 reads FQNEAQ. Using reference TRBV7-8 and TRBJ2-3 for the parts outside the CDR3, the full variable domain is GAGVSQSPRYKVAKRGQDVALRCDPISGHVSLFWYQQALGQGPEFLTYFQNEAQLDKSGLPSDRFFAERPEGSVSTLKIQRTQQEDSAVYLCASSLEGGTDTQYFGPGTRLTVL.

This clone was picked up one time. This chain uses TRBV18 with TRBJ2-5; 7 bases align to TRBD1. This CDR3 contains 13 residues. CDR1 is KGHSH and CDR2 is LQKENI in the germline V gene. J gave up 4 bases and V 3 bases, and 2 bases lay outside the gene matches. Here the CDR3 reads CASSPAGGETQYF. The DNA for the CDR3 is TGTGCCAGCTCACCGGCAGGGGGAGAGACCCAGTACTTC.

The CDR3 spells CASSEAIGAPPEAFF. CDR3 DNA sequence: TGTGCCAGCAGTGAAGCTATTGGGGCGCCTCCTGAAGCTTTCTTT. The chain uses TRBV2 and TRBJ1-1; D is perhaps TRBD1 (5 bases). The CDR3 is 15 amino acids. Trimming stripped 0 bases from V and 6 bases from J, with 14 bases between. The germline V gene has CDR1 SNHLY and CDR2 FYNNEI.

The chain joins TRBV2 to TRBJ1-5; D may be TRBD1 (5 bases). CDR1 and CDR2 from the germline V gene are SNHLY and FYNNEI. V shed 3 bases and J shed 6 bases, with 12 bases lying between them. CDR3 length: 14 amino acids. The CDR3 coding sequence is TGTGCCAGCAGTGATGTGGGGGGGACTCAGCCCCAGCATTTT. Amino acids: CASSDVGGTQPQHF.

CDR3 sequence (DNA): TGTGCCAGCAGTCCGGACAGGGATGAAAAACTGTTTTTT. This encodes CASSPDRDEKLFF. The rearrangement joins TRBV25-1 to TRBJ1-4; 8 bases line up with TRBD1. Per germline, CDR1 MGHDK and CDR2 SYGVNS. This CDR3 region has 13 residues. The junction had 2 bases not matched to a gene; V was cut back by 5 bases and J by 6 bases.

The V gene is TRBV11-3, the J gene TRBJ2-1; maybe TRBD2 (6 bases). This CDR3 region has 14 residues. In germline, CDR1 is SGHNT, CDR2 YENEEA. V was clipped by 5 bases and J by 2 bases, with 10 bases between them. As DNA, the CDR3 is TGTGCCAGCAGCCCCGGGGGACCCTACAATGAGCAGTTCTTC. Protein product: CASSPGGPYNEQFF.

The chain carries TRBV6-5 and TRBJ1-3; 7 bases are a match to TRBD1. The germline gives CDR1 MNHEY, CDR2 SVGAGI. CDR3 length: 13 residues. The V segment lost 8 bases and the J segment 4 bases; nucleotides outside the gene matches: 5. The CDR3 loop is CASLTGTGNTIYF. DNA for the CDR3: TGTGCCAGCCTGACAGGGACGGGAAACACCATATATTTT.

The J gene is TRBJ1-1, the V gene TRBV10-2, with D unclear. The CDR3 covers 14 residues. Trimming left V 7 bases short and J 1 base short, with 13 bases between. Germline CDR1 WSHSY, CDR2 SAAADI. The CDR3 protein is CASTRRAANTEAFF. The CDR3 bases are TGCGCCAGCACCCGCCGTGCGGCGAACACTGAAGCTTTCTTT.

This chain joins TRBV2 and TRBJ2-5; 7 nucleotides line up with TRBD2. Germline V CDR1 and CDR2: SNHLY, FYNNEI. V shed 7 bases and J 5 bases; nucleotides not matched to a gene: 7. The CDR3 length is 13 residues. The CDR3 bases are TGTGCCAGCATTCGGGGGGTCAAGGAGACCCAGTACTTC. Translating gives CASIRGVKETQYF.

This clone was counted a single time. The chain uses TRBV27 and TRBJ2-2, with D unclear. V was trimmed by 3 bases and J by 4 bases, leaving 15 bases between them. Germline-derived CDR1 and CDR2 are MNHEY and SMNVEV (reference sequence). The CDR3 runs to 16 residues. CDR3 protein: CASSFDPHSGTGELFF. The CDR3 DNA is TGTGCCAGCAGTTTCGACCCACACAGTGGCACCGGGGAGCTGTTTTTT.

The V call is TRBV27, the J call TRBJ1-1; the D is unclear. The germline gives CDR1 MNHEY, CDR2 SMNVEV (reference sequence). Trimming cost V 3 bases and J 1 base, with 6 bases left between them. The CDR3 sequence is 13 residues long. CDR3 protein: CASSLGGNTEAFF. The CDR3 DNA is TGTGCCAGCAGTTTGGGAGGGAACACTGAAGCTTTCTTT.

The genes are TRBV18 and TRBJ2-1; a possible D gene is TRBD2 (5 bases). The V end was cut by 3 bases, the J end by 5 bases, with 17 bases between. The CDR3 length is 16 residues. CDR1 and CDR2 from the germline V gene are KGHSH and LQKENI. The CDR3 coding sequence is TGTGCCAGCTCACCGCCGGAGCGGACGAAGAACAATGAGCAGTTCTTC. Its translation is CASSPPERTKNNEQFF.

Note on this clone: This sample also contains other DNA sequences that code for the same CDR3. The CDR3 sequence is CASSPRLAGSTDTQYF. CDR3 DNA sequence: TGTGCCAGCTCACCACGGCTAGCGGGAAGCACAGATACGCAGTATTTT. The V and J genes are TRBV18 and TRBJ2-3; TRBD2 matches at 9 bases. Unmatched junction bases numbered 2, after V lost 1 base and J lost 0 bases. The V gene's germline CDR1 is KGHSH and CDR2 LQKENI. This CDR3 comprises 16 residues.

The CDR3 is CASSFRSTWGTREQYF. The CDR3, as DNA: TGTGCCAGCAGCTTCCGGTCCACCTGGGGGACTAGAGAGCAGTACTTC. V and J are TRBV5-6 and TRBJ2-7; 8 bases map to TRBD2. Germline V lookup: CDR1 SGHDT, CDR2 YYEEEE. The length of the CDR3 is 16 residues. V trimming: 2 bases; J trimming: 7 bases; junction bases outside the gene matches: 14.

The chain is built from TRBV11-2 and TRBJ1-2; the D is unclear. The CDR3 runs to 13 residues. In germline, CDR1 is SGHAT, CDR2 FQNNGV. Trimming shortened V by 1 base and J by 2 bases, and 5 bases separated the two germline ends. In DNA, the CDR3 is TGTGCCAGCAGCTTAGGAGGGAACTATGGCTACACCTTC. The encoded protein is CASSLGGNYGYTF.

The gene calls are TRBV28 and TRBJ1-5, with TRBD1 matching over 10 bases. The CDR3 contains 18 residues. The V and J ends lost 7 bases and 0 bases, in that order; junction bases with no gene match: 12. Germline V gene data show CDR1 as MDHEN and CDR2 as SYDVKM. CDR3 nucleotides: TGTGCCAGCAAAAAAGGGACAGGGGTTTCCTATAGCAATCAGCCCCAGCATTTT. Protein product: CASKKGTGVSYSNQPQHF.

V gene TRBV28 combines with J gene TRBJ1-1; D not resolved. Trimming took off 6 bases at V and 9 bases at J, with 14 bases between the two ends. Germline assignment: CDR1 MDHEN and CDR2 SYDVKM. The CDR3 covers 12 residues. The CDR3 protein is CASSYDGSKAFF. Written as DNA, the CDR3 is TGTGCCAGCAGCTACGATGGGAGTAAAGCTTTCTTT.

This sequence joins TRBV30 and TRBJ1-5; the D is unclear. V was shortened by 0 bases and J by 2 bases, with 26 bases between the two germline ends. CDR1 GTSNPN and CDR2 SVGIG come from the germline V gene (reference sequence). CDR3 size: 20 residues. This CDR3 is CAWSVSRQVSGYGRNQPQHF. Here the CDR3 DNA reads TGTGCCTGGAGTGTATCCCGTCAGGTGAGCGGCTATGGTCGCAATCAGCCCCAGCATTTT.

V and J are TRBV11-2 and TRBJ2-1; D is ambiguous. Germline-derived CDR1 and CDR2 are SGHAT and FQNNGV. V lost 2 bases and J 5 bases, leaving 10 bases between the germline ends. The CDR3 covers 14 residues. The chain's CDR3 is CASSLMNRDNEQFF. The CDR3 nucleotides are TGTGCCAGCAGCTTAATGAACCGAGACAATGAGCAGTTCTTC.

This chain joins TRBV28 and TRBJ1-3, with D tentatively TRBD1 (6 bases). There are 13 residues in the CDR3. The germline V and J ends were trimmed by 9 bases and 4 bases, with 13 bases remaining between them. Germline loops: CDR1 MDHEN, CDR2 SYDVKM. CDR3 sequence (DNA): TGTGCCAGTACTACAGGGAGCGGAAACACCATATATTTT. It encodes CASTTGSGNTIYF.

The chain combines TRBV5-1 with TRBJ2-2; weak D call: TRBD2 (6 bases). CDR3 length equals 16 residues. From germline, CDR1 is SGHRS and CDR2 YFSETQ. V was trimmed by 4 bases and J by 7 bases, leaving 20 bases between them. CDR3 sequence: CASSPWDSPKNGELFF. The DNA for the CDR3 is TGCGCCAGCAGCCCCTGGGACTCGCCCAAAAACGGGGAGCTGTTTTTT.

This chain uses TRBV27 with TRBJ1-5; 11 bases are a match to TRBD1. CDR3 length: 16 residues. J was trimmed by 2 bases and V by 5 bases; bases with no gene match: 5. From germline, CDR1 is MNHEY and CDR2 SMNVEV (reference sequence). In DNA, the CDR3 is TGTGCCAGCAGTCCGGGACAGGGGGTGGGCAATCAGCCCCAGCATTTT. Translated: CASSPGQGVGNQPQHF.

DNA of the CDR3: TGCAGCGTTGAATTGGGACAGGGTACTTTGCTGTTTTTT. Protein sequence: CSVELGQGTLLFF. The chain carries TRBV29-1 and TRBJ1-4; TRBD1 agrees at 9 bases. CDR1 is SQVTM and CDR2 is ANQGSEA in the germline V gene. The CDR3 extends over 13 amino acids. Trimming removed 2 bases from V and 14 bases from J; junction bases left unmatched: 9.